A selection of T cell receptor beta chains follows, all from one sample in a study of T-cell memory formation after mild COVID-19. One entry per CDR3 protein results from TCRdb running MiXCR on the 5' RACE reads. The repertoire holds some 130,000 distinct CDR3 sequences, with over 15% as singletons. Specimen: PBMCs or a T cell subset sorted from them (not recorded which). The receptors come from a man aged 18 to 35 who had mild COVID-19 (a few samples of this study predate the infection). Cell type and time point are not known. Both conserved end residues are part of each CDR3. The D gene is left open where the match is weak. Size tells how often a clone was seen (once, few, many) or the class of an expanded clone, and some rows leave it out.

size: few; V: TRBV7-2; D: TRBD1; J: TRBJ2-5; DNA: TGTGCCAGCAGCTTACACGGGACAGCAGAAGTGACCCAGTACTTC; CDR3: CASSLHGTAEVTQYF
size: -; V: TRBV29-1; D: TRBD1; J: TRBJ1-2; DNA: TGCAGCGTTGGGGGACAGGGGTATGGCTACACCTTC; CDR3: CSVGGQGYGYTF
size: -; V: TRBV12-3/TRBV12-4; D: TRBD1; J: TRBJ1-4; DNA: TGTGCCAGCAGCCCGGGACAGGGAGTTGAAAAACTGTTTTTT; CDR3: CASSPGQGVEKLFF
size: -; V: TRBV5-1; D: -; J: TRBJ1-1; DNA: TGCGCCAGCAGCTTGGGGGGCGCCAGGGAAGCTTTCTTT; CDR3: CASSLGGAREAFF
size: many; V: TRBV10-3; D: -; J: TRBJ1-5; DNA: TGTGCCATCAGTGAGTCTGGAATTTATCAGCCCCAGCATTTT; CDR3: CAISESGIYQPQHF
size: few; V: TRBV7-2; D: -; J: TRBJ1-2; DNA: TGTGCCAGCAGGAAACAGGGTGCAAACTATGGCTACACCTTC; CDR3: CASRKQGANYGYTF
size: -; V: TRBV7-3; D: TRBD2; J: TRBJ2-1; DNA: TGTGCCAGCAGCTTAACGGGCCGGGGGGGCCACAATGAGCAGTTCTTC; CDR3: CASSLTGRGGHNEQFF
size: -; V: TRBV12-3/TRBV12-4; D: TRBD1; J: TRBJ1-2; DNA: TGTGCCAGCACCGTCCGACAGGGGGATGGCTACACCTTC; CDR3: CASTVRQGDGYTF
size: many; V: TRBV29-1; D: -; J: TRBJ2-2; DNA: TGCAGCGTTGATTTCATGAACACCGGGGAGCTGTTTTTT; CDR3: CSVDFMNTGELFF
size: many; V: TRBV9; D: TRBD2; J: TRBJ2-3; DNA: TGTGCCAGCAGCACCACGACTAGCGGCAGCACAGATACGCAGTATTTT; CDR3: CASSTTTSGSTDTQYF
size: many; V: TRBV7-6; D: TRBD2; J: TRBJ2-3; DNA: TGTGCCAGCAGCCCGAGGTATACTAGCGGCACAGATACGCAGTATTTT; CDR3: CASSPRYTSGTDTQYF
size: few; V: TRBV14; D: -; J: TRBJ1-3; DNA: TGTGCCAGCAGCCAAGATCTTCGTGGAAACACCATATATTTT; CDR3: CASSQDLRGNTIYF
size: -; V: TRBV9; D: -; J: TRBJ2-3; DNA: TGTGCCAGCAGCATACAAGATACGCAGTATTTT; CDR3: CASSIQDTQYF
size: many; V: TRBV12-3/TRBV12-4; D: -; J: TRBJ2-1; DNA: TGTGCCAGCAGTTTAGGGAGGTTACGGTCCAATGAGCAGTTCTTC; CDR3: CASSLGRLRSNEQFF
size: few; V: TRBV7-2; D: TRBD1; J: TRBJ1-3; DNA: TGTGCCAGCAGCTCGACCGGGACAGGGCTCACCATATATTTT; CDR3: CASSSTGTGLTIYF
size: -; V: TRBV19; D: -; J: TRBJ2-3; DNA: TGTGCCAGTAGTGTACGGACCAGCACAGATACGCAGTATTTT; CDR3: CASSVRTSTDTQYF
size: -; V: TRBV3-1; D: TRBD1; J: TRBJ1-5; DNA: TGTGCCAGCAGCCACGACAGGGTAGGCCAGCCCCAGCATTTT; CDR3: CASSHDRVGQPQHF
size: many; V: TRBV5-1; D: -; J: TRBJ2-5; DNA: TGCGCCAGCACTCTAGGCGAGCAAGAGACCCAGTACTTC; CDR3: CASTLGEQETQYF
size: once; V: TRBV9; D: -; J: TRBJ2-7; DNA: TGTGCCAGCAGCCCCGGCCTTAGCGGATACGAGCAGTACTTC; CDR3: CASSPGLSGYEQYF
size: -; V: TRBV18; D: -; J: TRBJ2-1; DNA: TGTGCCAGCTCACCCCCGGGACTTTGGGATGAGCAGTTCTTC; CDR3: CASSPPGLWDEQFF
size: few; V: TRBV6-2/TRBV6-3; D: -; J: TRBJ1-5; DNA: TGTGCCAGCAGTTGGGAGGGGAGTCAGCCCCAGCATTTT; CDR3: CASSWEGSQPQHF
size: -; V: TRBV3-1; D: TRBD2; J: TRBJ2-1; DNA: TGTGCCAGCAGCCAGGCCGGCAGCGGGGGCTCCTACAATGAGCAGTTCTTC; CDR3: CASSQAGSGGSYNEQFF